The 5 T cell receptor beta chains below all came from one sample that was sequenced in a study of beta chain features in type 1 diabetes. Since all of the isolated RNA was reverse transcribed, expressed TCRB transcripts were what got sequenced. The data were produced by immunoSEQ multiplex PCR, yet TCRdb's version contains in-frame clones alone and is incomplete. The data contain nearly 350,000 clones, approximately 8.2% of them seen just once; the ten biggest clones take up less than 0.45%. Sequencing was carried out using central memory CD4+ T cells from blood. The receptors were gathered from a woman aged 18-29 years in good health.

In its sample, this clone was seen a few times. The chain joins TRBV11-2 to TRBJ1-1, with TRBD1 matching 7 bases. Germline assignment: CDR1 SGHAT and CDR2 FQNNGV. The J segment lost 3 bases and the V segment lost 5 bases, leaving 9 bases of the junction unmatched. The CDR3 totals 15 residues. The CDR3 sequence: CASSTYRGRHTEAFF. The CDR3 nucleotides read TGTGCCAGCAGCACTTACAGGGGTAGGCACACTGAAGCTTTCTTT.

This clone was seen a handful of times. It is likely a read error, because the conserved phenylalanine at the end of the CDR3 is missing. The DNA is left out, because the CDR3 cannot be placed on it with certainty; the CDR3 is given as TCRdb lists it. The rearrangement links TRBV7-8 to TRBJ2-7; the DNA was not used to check the table's D call, TRBD2. The CDR3 has 11 residues if both end residues are counted. Germline-derived CDR1 and CDR2 are SGHVS and FQNEAQ. CDR3 in amino acids: CASSLRSVVGI.

This clone was picked up a small number of times. This rearrangement joins TRBV4-2 to TRBJ1-1; D is possibly TRBD1 (6 bases). There are 15 residues in the CDR3. The V end lost 0 bases, the J end lost 0 bases, and 8 bases lay between the germline ends. Germline V lookup: CDR1 LGHNA, CDR2 YNFKEQ. The CDR3 DNA is TGTGCCAGCAGCCAAGATGGACAGATGAACACTGAAGCTTTCTTT. Amino acids: CASSQDGQMNTEAFF.

In this sample, this clone turned up many times. This rearrangement joins TRBV5-6 to TRBJ1-2; D unresolved. CDR1 is SGHDT, CDR2 YYEEEE, per germline. This CDR3 comprises 12 residues. Between the trimmed V and J ends, which lost 7 bases and 8 bases, there was a span of 15 bases. For the CDR3, the DNA is TGTGCCAGCGGTTTACGGCAGCGAGGCTACACCTTC. It encodes CASGLRQRGYTF.

This clone was counted only a few times. The J gene is TRBJ2-1, the V gene TRBV5-1; TRBD2 aligns across 12 bases. The CDR3 is 15 amino acids. The germline V gene encodes CDR1 SGHRS and CDR2 YFSETQ. The ends lost 3 bases at V and 9 bases at J; junction bases unmatched: 7. CDR3 amino acids: CASSSGLAGIREQFF. DNA for the CDR3: TGCGCCAGCAGCTCCGGACTAGCGGGAATTCGTGAGCAGTTCTTC.